This TCR beta chain was observed in a study of OX40 agonist ivuxolimab in advanced cancers. Broader study findings: CD4+ and CD8+ T cells in blood underwent clonal expansion by week 6 at 0.1 to 3.0 mg/kg.

The assay was immunoSEQ multiplex PCR, and TCRdb's table has in-frame clones only and misses some. There are tens of thousands of clones in the sample; roughly 87% occur only once, and 16% lies in the top ten. This clone was observed once. Its antigen is not identified. Germline V gene sequence: CDR1 MNHEY, CDR2 SVGAGI. This CDR3 is 13 amino acids long. The V end was cut by 8 bases, the J end by 6 bases, with 17 bases between. Here the sequenced sample was CD4+ or CD8+ T cells sorted from blood, taken in a trial of the OX40 agonist ivuxolimab. The V call is TRBV6-5, the J call TRBJ2-7; either TRBD1 or TRBD2 may fit D (5 bases each). The TCR originated in an adult with an advanced solid tumor such as melanoma, head and neck, liver or kidney cancer. Written as DNA, the CDR3 is TGTGCCAGCCGGGGACGCGCCCGAGCCGAGCAGTACTTC. This gives the protein CASRGRARAEQYF.